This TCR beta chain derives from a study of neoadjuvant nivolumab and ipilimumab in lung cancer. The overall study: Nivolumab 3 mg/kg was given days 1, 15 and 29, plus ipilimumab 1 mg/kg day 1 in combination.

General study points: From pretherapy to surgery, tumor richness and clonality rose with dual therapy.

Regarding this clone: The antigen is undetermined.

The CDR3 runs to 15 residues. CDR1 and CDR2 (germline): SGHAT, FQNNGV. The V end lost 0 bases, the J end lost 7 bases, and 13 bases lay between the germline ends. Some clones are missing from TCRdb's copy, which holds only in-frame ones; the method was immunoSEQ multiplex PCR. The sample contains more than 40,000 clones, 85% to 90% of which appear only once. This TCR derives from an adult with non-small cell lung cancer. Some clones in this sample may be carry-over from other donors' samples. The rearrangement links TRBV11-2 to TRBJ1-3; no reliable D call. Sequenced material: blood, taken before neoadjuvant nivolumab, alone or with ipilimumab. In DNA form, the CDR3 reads TGTGCCAGCAGCTTAGAACCGTTGGTAGTGAACACCATATATTTT. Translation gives CASSLEPLVVNTIYF.